This TCR beta chain was sequenced for a study of cytomegalovirus exposure and HLA in healthy donors. Worth noting for this clone: What it recognizes is unknown.

Study results and caveats: There were reportedly fewer N-insertions in an Asian-associated ancestry cluster than the roughly 670-donor mean, in a later analysis. The availability of immune exposure information extended only to CMV serostatus. It was in a later analysis that TCR association rates were seen to vary by HLA locus, highest for DRB1 and lowest for HLA-C. It was reported that the classifier diagnosed cytomegalovirus status with high specificity and sensitivity in both the original and validation cohorts.

Both 60 Vbeta primers and 13 Jbeta primers went into the PCR. Profiling relied on immunoSEQ multiplex PCR, and the TCRdb table lists in-frame clones only, not all of them. The data hold tens of thousands of clones, with approximately 81% observed a single time. Germline CDR1 SGDLS, CDR2 YYNGEE. V lost 0 bases, J lost 6 bases, and 19 bases lay in between. The CDR3 length is 16 residues. Sequenced input: PBMCs. The genes are TRBV9 and TRBJ2-7; TRBD2 is a possible D gene (7 bases). The receptor was derived from a woman in her fifties or sixties in good health and CMV-seropositive. The chain's CDR3 is CASSVGGGQPAAEQYF. The DNA of the CDR3 is TGTGCCAGCAGCGTAGGGGGGGGGCAGCCTGCCGCCGAGCAGTACTTC.